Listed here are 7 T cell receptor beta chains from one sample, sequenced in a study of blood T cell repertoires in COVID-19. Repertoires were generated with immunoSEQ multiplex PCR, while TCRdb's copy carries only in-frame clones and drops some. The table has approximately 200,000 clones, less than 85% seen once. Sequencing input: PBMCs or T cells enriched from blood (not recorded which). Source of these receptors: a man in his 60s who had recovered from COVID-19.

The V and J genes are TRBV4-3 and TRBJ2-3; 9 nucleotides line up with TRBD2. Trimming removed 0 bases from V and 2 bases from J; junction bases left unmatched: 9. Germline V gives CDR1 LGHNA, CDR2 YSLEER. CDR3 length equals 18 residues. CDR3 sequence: CASSQDFGSGGSTDTQYF. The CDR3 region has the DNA TGCGCCAGCAGCCAAGATTTCGGTAGCGGGGGATCCACAGATACGCAGTATTTT.

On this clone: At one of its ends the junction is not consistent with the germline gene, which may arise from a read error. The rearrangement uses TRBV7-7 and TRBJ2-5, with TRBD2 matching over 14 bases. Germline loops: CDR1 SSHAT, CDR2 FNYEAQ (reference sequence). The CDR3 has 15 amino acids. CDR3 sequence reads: CASSPGLAGAETQYF. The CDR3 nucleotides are TGTGCTAGCAGCCCGGGACTAGCGGGGGCGGAGACCCAGTACTTC.

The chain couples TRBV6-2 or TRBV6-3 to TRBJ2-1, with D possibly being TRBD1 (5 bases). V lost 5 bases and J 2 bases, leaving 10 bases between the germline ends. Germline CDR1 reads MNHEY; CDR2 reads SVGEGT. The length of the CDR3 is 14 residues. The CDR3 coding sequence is TGTGCCAGCAGTCAGGGCCACCCCTACAATGAGCAGTTCTTC. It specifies CASSQGHPYNEQFF.

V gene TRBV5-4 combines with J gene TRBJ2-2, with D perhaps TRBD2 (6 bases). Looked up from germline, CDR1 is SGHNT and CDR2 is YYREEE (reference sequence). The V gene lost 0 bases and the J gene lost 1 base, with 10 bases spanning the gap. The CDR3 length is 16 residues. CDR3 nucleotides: TGTGCCAGCAGCTTGGGGGGACTTGGGAACACCGGGGAGCTGTTTTTT. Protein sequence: CASSLGGLGNTGELFF.

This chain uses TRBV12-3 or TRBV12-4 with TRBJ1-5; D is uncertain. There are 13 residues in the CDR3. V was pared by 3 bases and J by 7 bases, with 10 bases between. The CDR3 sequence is CASSFDSGQPQHF. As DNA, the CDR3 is TGTGCCAGCAGTTTCGATTCGGGACAGCCCCAGCATTTT.

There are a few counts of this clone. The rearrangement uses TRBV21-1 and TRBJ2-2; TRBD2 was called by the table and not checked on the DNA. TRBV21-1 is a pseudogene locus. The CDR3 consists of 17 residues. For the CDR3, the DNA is TGTGCCAGCAGTCACCAGGAGGTAGCGGGGAACACCGGGGAGCTGTTTTTT. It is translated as CASSHQEVAGNTGELFF.

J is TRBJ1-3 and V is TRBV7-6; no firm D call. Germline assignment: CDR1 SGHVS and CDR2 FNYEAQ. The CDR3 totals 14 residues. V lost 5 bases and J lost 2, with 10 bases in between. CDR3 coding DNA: TGTGCCAGCAGCCCCGTCGGGGCTGGAAACACCATATATTTT. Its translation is CASSPVGAGNTIYF.